This T cell receptor (beta chain) was recovered during a study of blood T cell repertoires in COVID-19. On the study more broadly: PBMCs, B-cell-depleted T cells, or T cells were the source of the cDNA or gDNA that made up the material.

Profiled with immunoSEQ multiplex PCR; TCRdb holds only in-frame clones, not every one. The sample includes around 300,000 clones, roughly 87% of them seen just once. The germline V gene has CDR1 MDHEN and CDR2 SYDVKM. With 7 bases clipped from V and 7 bases from J, the junction kept 15 bases outside the gene matches. CDR3 size: 18 residues. This clonotype was obtained from a human donor in a cohort sampled during active COVID-19. The chain uses TRBV28 and TRBJ2-1, with 14 bases lining up with TRBD2. The sequenced sample was peripheral blood. The CDR3 here is CASTSSTSGRVVGNEQFF. CDR3 coding DNA: TGTGCCAGCACCTCTTCGACTAGCGGGAGGGTCGTCGGGAATGAGCAGTTCTTC.